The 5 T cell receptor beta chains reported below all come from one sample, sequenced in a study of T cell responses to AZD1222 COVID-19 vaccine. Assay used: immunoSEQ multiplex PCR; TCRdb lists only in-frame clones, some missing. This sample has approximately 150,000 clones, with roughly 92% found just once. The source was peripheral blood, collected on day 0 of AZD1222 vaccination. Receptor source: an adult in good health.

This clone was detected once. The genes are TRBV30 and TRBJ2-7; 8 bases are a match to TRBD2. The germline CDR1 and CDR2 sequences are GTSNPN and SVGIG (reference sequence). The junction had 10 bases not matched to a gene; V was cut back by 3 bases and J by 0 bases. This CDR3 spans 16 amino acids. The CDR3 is CAWRRAAGGPSYEQYF. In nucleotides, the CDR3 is TGTGCCTGGAGACGAGCCGCGGGGGGTCCCTCCTACGAGCAGTACTTC. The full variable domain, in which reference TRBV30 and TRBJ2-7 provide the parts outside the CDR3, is SQTIHQWPATLVQPVGSPLSLECTVEGTSNPNLYWYRQAAGRGLQLLFYSVGIGQISSEVPQNLSASRPQDRQFILSSKKLLLSDSGFYLCAWRRAAGGPSYEQYFGPGTRLTVT.

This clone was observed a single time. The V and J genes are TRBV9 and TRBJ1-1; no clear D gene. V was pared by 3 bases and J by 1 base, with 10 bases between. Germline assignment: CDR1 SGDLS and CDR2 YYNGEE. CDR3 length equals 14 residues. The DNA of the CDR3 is TGTGCCAGCAGCGATACCCTGGGGAACACTGAAGCTTTCTTT. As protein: CASSDTLGNTEAFF. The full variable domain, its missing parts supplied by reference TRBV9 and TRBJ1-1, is DSGVTQTPKHLITATGQRVTLRCSPRSGDLSVYWYQQSLDQGLQFLIQYYNGEERAKGNILERFSAQQFPDLHSELNLSSLELGDSALYFCASSDTLGNTEAFFGQGTRLTVV.

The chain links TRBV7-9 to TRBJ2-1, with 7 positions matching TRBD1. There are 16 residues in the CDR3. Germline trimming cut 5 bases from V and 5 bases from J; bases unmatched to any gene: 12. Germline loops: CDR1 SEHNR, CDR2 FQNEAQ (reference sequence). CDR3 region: CASSAPPGTVNNEQFF. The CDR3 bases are TGTGCCAGCAGCGCTCCCCCGGGGACAGTCAACAATGAGCAGTTCTTC. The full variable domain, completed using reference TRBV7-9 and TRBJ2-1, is DTGVSQNPRHKITKRGQNVTFRCDPISEHNRLYWYRQTLGQGPEFLTYFQNEAQLEKSRLLSDRFSAERPKGSFSTLEIQRTEQGDSAMYLCASSAPPGTVNNEQFFGPGTRLTVL.

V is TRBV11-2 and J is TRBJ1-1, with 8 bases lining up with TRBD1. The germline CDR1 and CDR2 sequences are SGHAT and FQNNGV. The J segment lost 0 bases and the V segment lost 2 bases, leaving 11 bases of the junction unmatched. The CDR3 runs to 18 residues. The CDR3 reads CASSLTMGWTGLNTEAFF. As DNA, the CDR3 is TGTGCCAGCAGCTTAACCATGGGGTGGACAGGGCTGAACACTGAAGCTTTCTTT.

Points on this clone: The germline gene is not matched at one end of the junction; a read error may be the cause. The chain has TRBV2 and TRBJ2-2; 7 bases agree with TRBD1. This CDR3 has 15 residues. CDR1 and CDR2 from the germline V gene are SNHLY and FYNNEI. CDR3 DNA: TGTGCCAGCAGTAGAGACAGGGTGAACGCCGGGGAGCTGTTTTTT. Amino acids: CASSRDRVNAGELFF.